These T cell receptor beta chains were read from a single sample in a study of TIL therapy for anti-PD-1-resistant metastatic lung cancer. The method was immunoSEQ multiplex PCR; TCRdb's version includes in-frame clones alone and lacks a portion of them. The data contain about 100,000 clones, around three fifths of them singletons. The source material was tumor tissue, sampled at baseline. These receptors all stem from a person between 25 and 80 years old with non-small cell lung cancer. CDR3s include the opening cysteine and the closing phenylalanine or tryptophan. D genes are given only for firm matches. Size is omitted from some rows. Given values are once, few, many or a class for expanded clones.

TRBD1	many	TRBV18	TRBJ2-7	CASSPRQGVYEQYF	TGTGCCAGCTCACCAAGACAGGGGGTCTACGAGCAGTACTTC
-	-	TRBV7-3	TRBJ2-3	CASSLRGTTDTQYF	TGTGCCAGCAGCTTACGTGGTACAACAGATACGCAGTATTTT
-	-	TRBV28	TRBJ1-1	CASSLFRGAITEAFF	TGTGCCAGCAGTTTATTCCGGGGGGCGATTACTGAAGCTTTCTTT
TRBD2	-	TRBV5-1	TRBJ2-5	CASSLALGGGKTQYF	TGCGCCAGCAGCTTGGCCCTTGGGGGGGGAAAGACCCAGTACTTC
-	-	TRBV7-6	TRBJ1-4	CASSLSPQGSEKLFF	TGTGCCAGCAGCTTAAGTCCCCAGGGGAGTGAAAAACTGTTTTTT
-	few	TRBV7-8	TRBJ1-6	CASTLRREGQGTLHF	TGTGCCAGCACCCTTAGACGGGAAGGGCAAGGGACCCTCCACTTT
-	-	TRBV7-2	TRBJ1-5	CASSPLMGSNQPQHF	TGTGCCAGCAGCCCCCTTATGGGGAGCAATCAGCCCCAGCATTTT
-	-	TRBV19	TRBJ1-4	CASRPTGPEEKLFF	TGTGCCAGTAGACCGACAGGACCCGAGGAAAAACTGTTTTTT
TRBD2	-	TRBV9	TRBJ2-1	CASSALAGGGYEQFF	TGTGCCAGCAGCGCCCTGGCGGGAGGTGGCTATGAGCAGTTCTTC
-	-	TRBV9	TRBJ2-1	CASSVEDSASVGGRNEQFF	TGTGCCAGCAGCGTAGAGGATTCGGCTAGCGTCGGAGGTCGGAATGAGCAGTTCTTC
-	few	TRBV24-1	TRBJ2-3	CATGGLGSDTQYF	TGTGCCACCGGGGGTTTAGGGTCCGATACGCAGTATTTT
TRBD2	-	TRBV9	TRBJ2-1	CASSAGTSGNDNEQFF	TGTGCCAGCAGCGCTGGGACTAGCGGGAACGACAATGAGCAGTTCTTC
TRBD2	few	TRBV4-2	TRBJ2-7	CASSQAYGTSGRPYEQYF	TGTGCCAGCAGCCAGGCCTATGGGACTAGCGGACGTCCCTACGAGCAGTACTTC
TRBD1	-	TRBV19	TRBJ2-7	CASSATGTGGYEQYF	TGTGCCAGTAGTGCGACCGGGACAGGGGGCTACGAGCAGTACTTC
-	-	TRBV7-9	TRBJ2-6	CATQSAGRANVLTF	TGTGCCACCCAAAGTGCGGGTCGGGCCAACGTCCTGACTTTC
-	once	TRBV19	TRBJ1-5	CASSPQVDNLQPQHF	TGTGCCAGTAGTCCACAAGTCGACAACCTCCAACCCCAGCATTTT
TRBD1	-	TRBV5-8	TRBJ1-1	CASSLRTGGVTEAFF	TGTGCCAGCAGCTTAAGGACAGGGGGGGTTACTGAAGCTTTCTTT
-	-	TRBV9	TRBJ1-4	CASSAPNSGPEKLFF	TGTGCCAGCAGCGCCCCGAACAGTGGTCCGGAAAAACTGTTTTTT
-	once	TRBV5-1	TRBJ2-1	CASSFRDGKPDNEQFF	TGCGCCAGCAGCTTCAGGGACGGGAAACCGGACAATGAGCAGTTCTTC
-	few	TRBV18	TRBJ1-6	CASTTSVGGSYNSPLHF	TGTGCCAGCACCACCAGTGTGGGGGGCTCCTATAATTCACCCCTCCACTTT
TRBD2	-	TRBV11-2	TRBJ2-5	CASSLLAGGPKETQYF	TGTGCCAGCAGCTTACTAGCGGGAGGGCCCAAAGAGACCCAGTACTTC
TRBD2	-	TRBV6-5	TRBJ2-7	CASYLRGGSSYEQYF	TGTGCCAGTTACCTGCGGGGGGGCTCCTCTTACGAGCAGTACTTC
TRBD1	-	TRBV28	TRBJ1-1	CASSSDRLGLNTEAFF	TGTGCCAGCAGTTCGGACAGGCTTGGTTTGAACACTGAAGCTTTCTTT
-	-	TRBV25-1	TRBJ1-1	CASSERLWGKAFF	TGTGCCAGCAGTGAAAGACTCTGGGGAAAAGCTTTCTTT
-	-	TRBV6-6	TRBJ1-6	CASVRDGSPLHF	TGTGCCAGCGTCAGGGATGGATCACCCCTCCACTTT
-	-	TRBV9	TRBJ1-2	CASSLGWGEGGYTF	TGTGCCAGCAGCCTAGGGTGGGGCGAGGGAGGCTACACCTTC
TRBD1	-	TRBV27	TRBJ2-1	CASQKTGTGVRNSYNEQFF	TGTGCCAGCCAGAAAACCGGGACAGGGGTGAGGAACTCCTACAATGAGCAGTTCTTC
TRBD2	-	TRBV5-1	TRBJ2-2	CASSLLAGAGELFF	TGCGCCAGCAGCTTGTTGGCGGGGGCCGGGGAGCTGTTTTTT
-	-	TRBV7-2	TRBJ1-4	CASSLASSGEKLFF	TGTGCCAGCAGCTTAGCAAGCAGTGGGGAAAAACTGTTTTTT
TRBD1	few	TRBV2	TRBJ2-7	CASSFPQGVREQYF	TGTGCCAGCAGTTTCCCACAGGGGGTTAGGGAGCAGTACTTC